The clone carrying this T cell receptor (beta chain) has just a few counts. Its antigen is not known. V lost 3 bases and J 2 bases, leaving 11 bases between the germline ends. Looked up from germline, CDR1 is SGHAT and CDR2 is FQNNGV. The CDR3 length is 14 residues. Using immunoSEQ multiplex PCR, the repertoire was profiled, and TCRdb retains in-frame clones only, with some absent. The sample holds over 120,000 clones, 80% to 90% seen once. This entry is derived from a study of T cell responses to AZD1222 COVID-19 vaccine. In the study overall: Pooled samples include second doses given at about 4 or 12 weeks.

Study findings and constraints: Only a handful of AZD1222 recipients tested seropositive at baseline. Mostly white British, mostly female donors; authors suggested clonal diversity may be underestimated.

The receptor was isolated from an adult in good health. The chain combines TRBV11-2 with TRBJ2-7, with D possibly being TRBD1 (6 bases). The sample in question was peripheral blood, obtained on day 0 of AZD1222 vaccination. The CDR3 sequence: CASSFPGQAYEQYF. CDR3 DNA sequence: TGTGCCAGCAGCTTCCCGGGACAAGCCTACGAGCAGTACTTC.